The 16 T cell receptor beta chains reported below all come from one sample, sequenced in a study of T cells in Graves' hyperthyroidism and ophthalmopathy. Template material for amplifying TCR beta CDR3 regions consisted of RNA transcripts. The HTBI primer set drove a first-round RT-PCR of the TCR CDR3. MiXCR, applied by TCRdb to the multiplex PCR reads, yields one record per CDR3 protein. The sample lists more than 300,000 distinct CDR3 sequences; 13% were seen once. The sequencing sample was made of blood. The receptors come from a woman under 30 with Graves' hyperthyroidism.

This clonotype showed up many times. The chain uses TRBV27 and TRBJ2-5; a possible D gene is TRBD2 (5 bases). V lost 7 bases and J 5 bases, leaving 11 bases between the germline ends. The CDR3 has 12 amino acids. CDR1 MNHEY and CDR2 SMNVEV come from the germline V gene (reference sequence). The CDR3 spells CASIGDGETQYF. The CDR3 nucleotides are TGTGCCAGCATCGGGGATGGGGAGACCCAGTACTTC.

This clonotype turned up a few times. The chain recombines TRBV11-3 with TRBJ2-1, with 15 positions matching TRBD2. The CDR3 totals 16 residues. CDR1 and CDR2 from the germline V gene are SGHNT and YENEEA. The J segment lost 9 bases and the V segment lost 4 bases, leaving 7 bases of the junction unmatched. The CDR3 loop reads CASSSIGLAGGSEQFF. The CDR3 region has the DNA TGTGCCAGCAGCTCGATAGGACTAGCGGGAGGGTCTGAGCAGTTCTTC.

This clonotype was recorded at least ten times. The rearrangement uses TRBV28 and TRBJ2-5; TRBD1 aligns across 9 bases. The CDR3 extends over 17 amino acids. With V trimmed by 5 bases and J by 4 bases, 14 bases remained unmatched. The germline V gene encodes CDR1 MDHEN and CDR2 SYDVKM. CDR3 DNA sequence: TGTGCCAGCAGTACATCCGGGACAGGGCATATGCGAGAGACCCAGTACTTC. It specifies CASSTSGTGHMRETQYF.

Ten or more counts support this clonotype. The CDR3 reads CASSLWGTGVANQETQYF. Here the CDR3 DNA reads TGTGCCAGCAGCTTATGGGGGACAGGTGTCGCGAACCAAGAGACCCAGTACTTC. The chain is built from TRBV7-9 and TRBJ2-5; 8 bases map to TRBD1. Germline V gives CDR1 SEHNR, CDR2 FQNEAQ (reference sequence). Losses at the gene ends were 2 bases for V and 0 bases for J; bases not matched to a gene: 11. This CDR3 has 18 amino acids.

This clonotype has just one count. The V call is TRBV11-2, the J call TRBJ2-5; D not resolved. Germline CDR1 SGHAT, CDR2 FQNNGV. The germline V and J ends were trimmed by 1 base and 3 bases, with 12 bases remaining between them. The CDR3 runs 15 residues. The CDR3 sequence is CASSLGATPEETQYF. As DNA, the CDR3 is TGTGCCAGCAGCTTAGGGGCGACTCCTGAAGAGACCCAGTACTTC.

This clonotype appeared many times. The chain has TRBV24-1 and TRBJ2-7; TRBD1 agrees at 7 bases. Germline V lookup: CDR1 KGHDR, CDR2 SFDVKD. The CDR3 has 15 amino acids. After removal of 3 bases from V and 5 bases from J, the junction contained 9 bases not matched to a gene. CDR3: CATSDPAGGFHEQYF. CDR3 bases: TGTGCCACCAGTGATCCGGCAGGGGGTTTCCACGAGCAGTACTTC.

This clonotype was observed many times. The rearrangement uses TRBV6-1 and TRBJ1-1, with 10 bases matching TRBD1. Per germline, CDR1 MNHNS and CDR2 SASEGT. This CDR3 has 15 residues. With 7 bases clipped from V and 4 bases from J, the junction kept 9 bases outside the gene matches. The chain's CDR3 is CASTSPTGGTTEAFF. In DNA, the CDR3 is TGTGCCAGCACCAGTCCGACAGGGGGCACCACTGAAGCTTTCTTT.

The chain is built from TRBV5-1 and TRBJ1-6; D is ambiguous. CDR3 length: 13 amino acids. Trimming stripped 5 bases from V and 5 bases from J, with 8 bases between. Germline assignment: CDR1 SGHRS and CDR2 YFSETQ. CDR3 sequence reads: CASRSGDNSPLHF. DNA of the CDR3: TGCGCCAGCAGGTCCGGTGATAATTCACCCCTCCACTTT.

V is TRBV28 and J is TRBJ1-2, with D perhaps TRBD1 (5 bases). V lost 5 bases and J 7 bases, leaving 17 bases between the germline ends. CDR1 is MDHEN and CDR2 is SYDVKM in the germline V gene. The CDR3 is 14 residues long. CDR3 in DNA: TGTGCCAGCAGTACCGGGACTATCGTCTCTGGCTACACCTTC. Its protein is CASSTGTIVSGYTF.

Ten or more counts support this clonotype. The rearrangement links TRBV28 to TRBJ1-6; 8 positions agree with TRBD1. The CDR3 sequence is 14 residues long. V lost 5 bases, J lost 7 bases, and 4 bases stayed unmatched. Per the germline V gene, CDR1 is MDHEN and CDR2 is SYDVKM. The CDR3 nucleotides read TGTGCCAGCAGTCGACAGGGGCCGAATTCACCCCTCCACTTT. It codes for CASSRQGPNSPLHF.

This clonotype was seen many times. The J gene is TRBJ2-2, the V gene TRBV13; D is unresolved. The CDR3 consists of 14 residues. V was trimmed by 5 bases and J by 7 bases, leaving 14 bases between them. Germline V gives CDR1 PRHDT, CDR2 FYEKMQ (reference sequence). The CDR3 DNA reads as TGTGCCAGCAGCCCTCCCCGGCGCGGCGGGGAGCTGTTTTTT. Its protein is CASSPPRRGGELFF.

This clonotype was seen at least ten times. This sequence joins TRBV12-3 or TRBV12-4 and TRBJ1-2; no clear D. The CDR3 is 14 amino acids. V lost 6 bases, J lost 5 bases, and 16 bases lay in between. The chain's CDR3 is CASSLSPGRYGYTF. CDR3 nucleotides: TGTGCCAGCAGCCTGAGCCCTGGACGGTATGGCTACACCTTC.

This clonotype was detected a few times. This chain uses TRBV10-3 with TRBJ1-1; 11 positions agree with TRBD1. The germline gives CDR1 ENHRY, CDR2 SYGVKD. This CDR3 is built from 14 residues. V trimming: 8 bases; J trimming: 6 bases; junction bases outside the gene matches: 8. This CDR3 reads CAIGPGQGVSEAFF. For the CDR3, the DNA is TGTGCCATCGGACCGGGACAGGGGGTCTCTGAAGCTTTCTTT.

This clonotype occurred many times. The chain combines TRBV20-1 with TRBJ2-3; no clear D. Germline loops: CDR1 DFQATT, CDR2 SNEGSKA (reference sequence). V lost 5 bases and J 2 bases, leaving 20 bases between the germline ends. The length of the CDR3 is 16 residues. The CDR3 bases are TGCAGTGCTCCCTTCCGGCGGCAGAGAAACACAGATACGCAGTATTTT. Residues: CSAPFRRQRNTDTQYF.

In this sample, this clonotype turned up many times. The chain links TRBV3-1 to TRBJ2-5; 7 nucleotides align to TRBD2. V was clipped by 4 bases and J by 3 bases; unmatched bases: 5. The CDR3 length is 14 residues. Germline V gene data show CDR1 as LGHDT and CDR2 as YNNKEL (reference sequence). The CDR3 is CASSRTSRKETQYF. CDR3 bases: TGTGCCAGCAGCCGGACTAGTAGGAAAGAGACCCAGTACTTC.

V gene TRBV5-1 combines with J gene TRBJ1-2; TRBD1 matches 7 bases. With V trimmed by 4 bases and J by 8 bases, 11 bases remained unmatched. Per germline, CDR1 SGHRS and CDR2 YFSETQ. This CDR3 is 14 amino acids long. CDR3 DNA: TGCGCCAGCAGCGAGGATCTGGCAGGGGGAGGCTACACCTTC. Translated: CASSEDLAGGGYTF.